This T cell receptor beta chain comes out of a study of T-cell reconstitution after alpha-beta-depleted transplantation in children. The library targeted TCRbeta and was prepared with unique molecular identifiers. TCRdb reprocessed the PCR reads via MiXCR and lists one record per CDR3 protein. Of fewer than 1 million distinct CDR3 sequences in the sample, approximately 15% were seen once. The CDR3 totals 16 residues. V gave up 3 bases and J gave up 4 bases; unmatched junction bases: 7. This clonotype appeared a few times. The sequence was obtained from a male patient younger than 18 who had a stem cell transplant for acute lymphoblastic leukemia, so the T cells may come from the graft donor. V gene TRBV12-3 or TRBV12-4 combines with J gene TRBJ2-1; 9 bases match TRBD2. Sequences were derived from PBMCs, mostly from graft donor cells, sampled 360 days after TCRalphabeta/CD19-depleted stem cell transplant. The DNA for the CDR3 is TGTGCCAGCAGTTTGGACCGCGGACTAGCGTACAATGAGCAGTTCTTC. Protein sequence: CASSLDRGLAYNEQFF.